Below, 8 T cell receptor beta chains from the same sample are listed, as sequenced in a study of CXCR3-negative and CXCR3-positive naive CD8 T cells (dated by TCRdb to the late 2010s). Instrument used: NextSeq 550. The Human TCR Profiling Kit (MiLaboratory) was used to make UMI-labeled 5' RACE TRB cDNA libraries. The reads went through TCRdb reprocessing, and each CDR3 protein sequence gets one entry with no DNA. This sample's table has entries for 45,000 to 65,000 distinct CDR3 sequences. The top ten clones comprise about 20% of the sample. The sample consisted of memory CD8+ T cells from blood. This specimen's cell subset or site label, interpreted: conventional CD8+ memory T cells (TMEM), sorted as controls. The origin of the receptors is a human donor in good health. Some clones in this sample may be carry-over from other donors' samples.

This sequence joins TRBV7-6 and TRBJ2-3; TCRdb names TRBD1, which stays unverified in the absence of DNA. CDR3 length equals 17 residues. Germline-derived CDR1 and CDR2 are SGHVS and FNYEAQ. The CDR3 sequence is CASSLGGTTQGTDTQYF.

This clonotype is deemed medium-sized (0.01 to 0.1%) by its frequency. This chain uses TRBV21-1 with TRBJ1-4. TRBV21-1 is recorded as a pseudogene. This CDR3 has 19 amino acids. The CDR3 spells CASSKGPQGGSATNEKLFF.

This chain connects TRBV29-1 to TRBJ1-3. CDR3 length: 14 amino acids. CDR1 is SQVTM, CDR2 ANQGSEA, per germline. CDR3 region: CSVAGGTLGNTIYF.

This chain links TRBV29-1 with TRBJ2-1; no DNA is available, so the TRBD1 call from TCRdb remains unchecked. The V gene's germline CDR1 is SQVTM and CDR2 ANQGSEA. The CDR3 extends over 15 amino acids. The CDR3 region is CSVHGGQVRGDEQFF.

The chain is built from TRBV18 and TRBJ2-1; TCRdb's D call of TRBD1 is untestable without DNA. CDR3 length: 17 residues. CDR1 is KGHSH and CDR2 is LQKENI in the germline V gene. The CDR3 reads CASSPTGGGYSYNEQFF. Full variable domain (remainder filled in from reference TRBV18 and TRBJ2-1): NAGVMQNPRHLVRRRGQEARLRCSPMKGHSHVYWYRQLPEEGLKFMVYLQKENIIDESGMPKERFSAEFPKEGPSILRIQQVVRGDSAAYFCASSPTGGGYSYNEQFFGPGTRLTVL.

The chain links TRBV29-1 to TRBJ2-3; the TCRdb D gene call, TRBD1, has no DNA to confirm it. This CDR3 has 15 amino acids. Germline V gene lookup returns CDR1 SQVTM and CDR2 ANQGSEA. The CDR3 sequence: CSGADRGYSTDTQYF.

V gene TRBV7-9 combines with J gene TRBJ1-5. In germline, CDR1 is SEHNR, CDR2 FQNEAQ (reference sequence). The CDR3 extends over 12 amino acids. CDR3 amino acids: CASSLVNQPQHF.

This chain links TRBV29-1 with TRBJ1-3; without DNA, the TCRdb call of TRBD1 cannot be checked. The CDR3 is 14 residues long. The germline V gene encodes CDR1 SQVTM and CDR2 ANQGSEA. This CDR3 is CSVLRGTDPSTIYF.